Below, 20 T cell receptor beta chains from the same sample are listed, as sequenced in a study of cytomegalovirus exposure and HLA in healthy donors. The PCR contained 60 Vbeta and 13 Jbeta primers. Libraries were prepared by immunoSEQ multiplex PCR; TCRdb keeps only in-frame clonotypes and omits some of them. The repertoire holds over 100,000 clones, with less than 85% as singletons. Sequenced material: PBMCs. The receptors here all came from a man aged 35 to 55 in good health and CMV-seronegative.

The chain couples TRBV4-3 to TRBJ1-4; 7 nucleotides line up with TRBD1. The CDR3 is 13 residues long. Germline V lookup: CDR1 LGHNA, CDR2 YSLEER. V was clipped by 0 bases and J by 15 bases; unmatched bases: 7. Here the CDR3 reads CASSQDRDRQVFF. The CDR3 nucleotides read TGCGCCAGCAGCCAAGATAGGGACAGACAGGTGTTTTTT.

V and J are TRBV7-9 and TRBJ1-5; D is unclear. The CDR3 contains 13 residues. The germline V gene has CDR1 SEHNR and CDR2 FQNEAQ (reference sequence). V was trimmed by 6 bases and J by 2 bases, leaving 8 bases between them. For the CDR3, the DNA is TGTGCCAGCAGTGGAGGCGGCAATCAGCCCCAGCATTTT. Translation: CASSGGGNQPQHF.

The CDR3 is CAWSLGANYGYTF. The CDR3 coding sequence is TGTGCCTGGAGTCTAGGGGCAAACTATGGCTACACCTTC. The chain joins TRBV30 to TRBJ1-2; tentatively, D is TRBD1 (5 bases). V lost 2 bases and J 2 bases, leaving 9 bases between the germline ends. The CDR3 has 13 amino acids. Germline V CDR1 and CDR2: GTSNPN, SVGIG (reference sequence).

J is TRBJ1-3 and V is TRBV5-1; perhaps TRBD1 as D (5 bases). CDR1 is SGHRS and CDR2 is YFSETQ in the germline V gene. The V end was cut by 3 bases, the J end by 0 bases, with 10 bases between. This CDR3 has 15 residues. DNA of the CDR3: TGCGCCAGCAGCTGGGGCTCCAGCTCTGGAAACACCATATATTTT. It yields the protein CASSWGSSSGNTIYF.

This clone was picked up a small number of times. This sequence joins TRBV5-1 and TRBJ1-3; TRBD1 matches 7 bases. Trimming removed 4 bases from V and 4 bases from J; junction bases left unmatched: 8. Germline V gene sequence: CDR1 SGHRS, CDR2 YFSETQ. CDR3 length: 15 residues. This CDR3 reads CASSPGQLGGNTIYF. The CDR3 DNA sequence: TGCGCCAGCAGCCCGGGACAGCTGGGGGGAAACACCATATATTTT.

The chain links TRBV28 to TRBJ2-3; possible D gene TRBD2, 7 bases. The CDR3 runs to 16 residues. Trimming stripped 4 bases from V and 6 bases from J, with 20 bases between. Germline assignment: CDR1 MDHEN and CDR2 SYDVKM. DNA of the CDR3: TGTGCCAGCAGTTCGTCTAGCGGAGGGGGTGGTGATACGCAGTATTTT. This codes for CASSSSSGGGGDTQYF.

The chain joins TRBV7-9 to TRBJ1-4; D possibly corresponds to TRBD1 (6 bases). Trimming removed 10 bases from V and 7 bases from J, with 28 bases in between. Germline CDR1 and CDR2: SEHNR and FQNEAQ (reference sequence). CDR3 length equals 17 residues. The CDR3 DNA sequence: TGTGCCATCGACAGACCCAGACCATGGGGGGGGCGTGAAAAACTGTTTTTT. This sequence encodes CAIDRPRPWGGREKLFF.

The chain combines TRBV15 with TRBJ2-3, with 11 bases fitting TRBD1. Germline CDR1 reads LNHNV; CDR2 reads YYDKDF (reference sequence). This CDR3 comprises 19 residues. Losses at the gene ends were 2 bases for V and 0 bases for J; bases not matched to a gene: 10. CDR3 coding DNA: TGTGCCACCAGCAGATCCCGGGACAGGGGGTCTCTGAGCACAGATACGCAGTATTTT. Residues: CATSRSRDRGSLSTDTQYF.

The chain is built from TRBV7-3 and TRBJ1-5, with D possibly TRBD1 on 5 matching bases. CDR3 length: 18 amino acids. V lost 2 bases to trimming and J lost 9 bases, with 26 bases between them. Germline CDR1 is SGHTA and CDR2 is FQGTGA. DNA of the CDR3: TGTGCCAGCAGCTTAGGTCCCCTCCGACAGCCATTAGCTCGGCCCCAGCATTTT. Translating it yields CASSLGPLRQPLARPQHF.

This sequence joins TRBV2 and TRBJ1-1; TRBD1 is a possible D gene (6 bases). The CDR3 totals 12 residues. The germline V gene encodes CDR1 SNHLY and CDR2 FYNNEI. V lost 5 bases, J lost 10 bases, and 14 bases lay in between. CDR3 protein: CASSPPTGGAFF. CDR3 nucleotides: TGTGCCAGCAGTCCCCCGACAGGAGGAGCTTTCTTT.

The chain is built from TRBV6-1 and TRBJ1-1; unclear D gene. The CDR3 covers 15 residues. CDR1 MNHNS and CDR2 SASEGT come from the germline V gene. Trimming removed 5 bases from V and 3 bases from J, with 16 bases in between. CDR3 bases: TGTGCCAGCAGTCCTCTTGCGGGTAGGGACACTGAAGCTTTCTTT. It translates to CASSPLAGRDTEAFF.

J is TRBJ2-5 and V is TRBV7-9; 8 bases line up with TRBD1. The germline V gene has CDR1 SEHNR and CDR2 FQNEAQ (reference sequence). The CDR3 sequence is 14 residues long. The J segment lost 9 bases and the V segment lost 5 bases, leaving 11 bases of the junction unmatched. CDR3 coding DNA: TGTGCCAGCAGCAGCAGACAGGGGATTGAGGCCCAGTACTTC. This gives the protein CASSSRQGIEAQYF.

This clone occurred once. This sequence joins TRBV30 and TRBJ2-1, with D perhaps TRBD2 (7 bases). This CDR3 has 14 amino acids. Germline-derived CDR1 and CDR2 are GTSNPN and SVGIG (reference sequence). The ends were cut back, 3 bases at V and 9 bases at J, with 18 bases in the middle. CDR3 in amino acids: CAWRSGGGLPEQFF. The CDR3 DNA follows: TGTGCCTGGAGATCTGGGGGGGGGCTTCCTGAGCAGTTCTTC.

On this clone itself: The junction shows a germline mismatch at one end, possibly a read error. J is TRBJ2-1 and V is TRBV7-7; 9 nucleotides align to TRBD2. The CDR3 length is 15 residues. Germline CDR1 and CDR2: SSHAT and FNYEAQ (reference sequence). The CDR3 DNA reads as TGTGCTAGCAGCCCACAGAGCGGGGGGTACAATGAGCAGTTCTTC. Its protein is CASSPQSGGYNEQFF.

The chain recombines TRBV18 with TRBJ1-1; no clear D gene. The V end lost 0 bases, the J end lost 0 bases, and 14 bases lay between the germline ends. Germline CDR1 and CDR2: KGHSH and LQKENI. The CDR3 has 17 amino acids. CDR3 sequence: CASSPPGYSGLNTEAFF. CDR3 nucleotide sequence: TGTGCCAGCTCACCACCGGGTTATTCGGGTTTGAACACTGAAGCTTTCTTT.

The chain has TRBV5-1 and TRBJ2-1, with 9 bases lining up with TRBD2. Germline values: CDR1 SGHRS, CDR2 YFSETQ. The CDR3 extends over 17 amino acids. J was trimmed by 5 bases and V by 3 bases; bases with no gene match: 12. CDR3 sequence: CASSSEPLAGLNNEQFF. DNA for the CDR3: TGCGCCAGCAGCTCAGAACCTCTAGCGGGGTTAAACAATGAGCAGTTCTTC.

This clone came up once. CDR3 amino acids: CAGTRYRGLETQYF. The CDR3 nucleotides read TGTGCCGGCACCCGGTACAGGGGGCTGGAGACCCAGTACTTC. This chain links TRBV5-6 with TRBJ2-5, with 9 bases fitting TRBD1. CDR3 length equals 14 residues. Germline V gene lookup returns CDR1 SGHDT and CDR2 YYEEEE. Trimming took 10 bases from V and 5 from J; bases not matched to a gene: 12.

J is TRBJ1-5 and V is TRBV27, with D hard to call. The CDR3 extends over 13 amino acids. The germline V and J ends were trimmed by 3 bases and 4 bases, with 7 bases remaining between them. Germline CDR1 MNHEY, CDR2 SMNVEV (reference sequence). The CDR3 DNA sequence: TGTGCCAGCAGTTTTACAGCAAATCAGCCCCAGCATTTT. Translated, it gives CASSFTANQPQHF.

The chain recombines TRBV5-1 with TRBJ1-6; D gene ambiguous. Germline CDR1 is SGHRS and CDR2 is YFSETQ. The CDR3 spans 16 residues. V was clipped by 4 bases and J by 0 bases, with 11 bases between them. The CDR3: CASSVTLSSYNSPLHF. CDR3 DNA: TGCGCCAGCAGCGTGACATTGAGCTCCTATAATTCACCCCTCCACTTT.

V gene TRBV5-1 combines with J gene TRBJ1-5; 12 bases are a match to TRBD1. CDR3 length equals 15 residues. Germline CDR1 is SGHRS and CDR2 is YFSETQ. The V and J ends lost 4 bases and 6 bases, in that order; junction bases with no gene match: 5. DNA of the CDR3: TGCGCCAGCAGCAAGGGGACAGGGGGCGGTCAGCCCCAGCATTTT. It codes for CASSKGTGGGQPQHF.